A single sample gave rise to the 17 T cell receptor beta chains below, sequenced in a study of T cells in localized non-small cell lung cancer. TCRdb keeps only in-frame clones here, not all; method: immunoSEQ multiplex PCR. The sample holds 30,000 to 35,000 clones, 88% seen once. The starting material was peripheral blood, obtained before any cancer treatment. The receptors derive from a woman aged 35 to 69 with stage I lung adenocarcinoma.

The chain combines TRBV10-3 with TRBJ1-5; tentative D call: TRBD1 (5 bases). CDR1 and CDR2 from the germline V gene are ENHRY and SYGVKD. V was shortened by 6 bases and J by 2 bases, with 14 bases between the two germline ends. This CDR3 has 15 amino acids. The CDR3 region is CAISDSAGGNQPQHF. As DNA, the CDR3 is TGTGCCATCAGCGACAGCGCCGGAGGCAATCAGCCCCAGCATTTT.

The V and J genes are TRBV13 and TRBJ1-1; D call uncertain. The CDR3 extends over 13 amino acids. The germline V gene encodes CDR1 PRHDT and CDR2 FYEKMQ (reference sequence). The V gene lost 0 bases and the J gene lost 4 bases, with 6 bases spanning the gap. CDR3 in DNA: TGTGCCAGCAGCTTAGGGGAAGGCACTGAAGCTTTCTTT. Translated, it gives CASSLGEGTEAFF.

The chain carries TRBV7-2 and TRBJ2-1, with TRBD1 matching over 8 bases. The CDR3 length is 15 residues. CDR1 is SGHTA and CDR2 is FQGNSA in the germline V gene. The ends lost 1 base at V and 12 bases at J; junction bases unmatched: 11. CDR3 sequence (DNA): TGTGCCAGCAGCTTAGACGCCAGGGGGCGGTCGTGGCAGTTCTTC. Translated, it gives CASSLDARGRSWQFF.

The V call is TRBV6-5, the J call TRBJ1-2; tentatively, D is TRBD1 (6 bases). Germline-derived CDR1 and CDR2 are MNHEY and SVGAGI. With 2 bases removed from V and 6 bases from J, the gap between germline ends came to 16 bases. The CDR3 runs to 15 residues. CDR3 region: CASSYGGGGGNGYTF. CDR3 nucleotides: TGTGCCAGCAGTTACGGGGGCGGGGGGGGCAATGGCTACACCTTC.

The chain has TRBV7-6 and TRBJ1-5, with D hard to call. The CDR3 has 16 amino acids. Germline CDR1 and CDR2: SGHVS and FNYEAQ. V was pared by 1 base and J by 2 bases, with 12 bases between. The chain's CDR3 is CASSLGVRERNQPQHF. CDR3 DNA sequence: TGTGCCAGCAGCTTAGGGGTCCGGGAGCGCAATCAGCCCCAGCATTTT. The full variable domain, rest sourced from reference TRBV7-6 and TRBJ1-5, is GAGVSQSPRYKVTKRGQDVALRCDPISGHVSLYWYRQALGQGPEFLTYFNYEAQQDKSGLPNDRFSAERPEGSISTLTIQRTEQRDSAMYRCASSLGVRERNQPQHFGDGTRLSIL.

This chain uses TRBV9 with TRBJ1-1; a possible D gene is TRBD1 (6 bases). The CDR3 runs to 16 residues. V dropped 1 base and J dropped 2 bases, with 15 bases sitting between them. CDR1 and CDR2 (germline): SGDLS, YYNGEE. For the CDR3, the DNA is TGTGCCAGCAGCGTAAAGGGGGGTGGAGGAAACACTGAAGCTTTCTTT. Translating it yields CASSVKGGGGNTEAFF.

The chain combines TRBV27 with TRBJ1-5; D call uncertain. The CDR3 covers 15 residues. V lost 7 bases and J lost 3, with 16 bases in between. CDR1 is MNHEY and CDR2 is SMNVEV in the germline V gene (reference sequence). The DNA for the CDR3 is TGTGCCAGCACACATATCGCGGGGTCCAATCAGCCCCAGCATTTT. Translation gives CASTHIAGSNQPQHF.

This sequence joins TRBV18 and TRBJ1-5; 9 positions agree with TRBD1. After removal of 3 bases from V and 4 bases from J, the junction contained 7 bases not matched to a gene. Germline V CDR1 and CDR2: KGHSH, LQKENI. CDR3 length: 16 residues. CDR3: CASSPGTGRPNQPQHF. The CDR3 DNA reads TGTGCCAGCTCACCGGGGACAGGGAGGCCGAATCAGCCCCAGCATTTT.

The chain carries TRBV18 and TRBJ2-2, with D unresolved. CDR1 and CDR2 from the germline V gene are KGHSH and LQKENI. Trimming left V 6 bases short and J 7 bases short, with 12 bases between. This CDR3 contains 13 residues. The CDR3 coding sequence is TGTGCCAGCTCCATCGGCGCTGGCGGGGAGCTGTTTTTT. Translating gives CASSIGAGGELFF.

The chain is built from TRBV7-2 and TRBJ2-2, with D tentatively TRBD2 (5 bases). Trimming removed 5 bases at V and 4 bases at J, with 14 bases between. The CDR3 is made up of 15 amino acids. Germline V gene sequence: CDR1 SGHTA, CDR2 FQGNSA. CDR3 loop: CASSRTRAGTGELFF. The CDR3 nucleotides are TGTGCCAGCAGCCGAACTAGGGCGGGCACCGGGGAGCTGTTTTTT.

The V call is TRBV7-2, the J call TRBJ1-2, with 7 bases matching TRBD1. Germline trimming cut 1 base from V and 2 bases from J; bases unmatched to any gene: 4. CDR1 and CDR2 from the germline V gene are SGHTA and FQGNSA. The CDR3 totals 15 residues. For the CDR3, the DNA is TGTGCCAGCAGCTTAGAACAGGGGACCAACTATGGCTACACCTTC. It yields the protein CASSLEQGTNYGYTF.

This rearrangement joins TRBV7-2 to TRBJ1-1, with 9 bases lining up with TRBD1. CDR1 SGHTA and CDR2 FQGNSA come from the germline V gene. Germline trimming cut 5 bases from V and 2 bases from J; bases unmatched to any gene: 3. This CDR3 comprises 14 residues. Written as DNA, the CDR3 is TGTGCCAGCAGCCCGGGACAGGGCAACACTGAAGCTTTCTTT. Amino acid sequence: CASSPGQGNTEAFF. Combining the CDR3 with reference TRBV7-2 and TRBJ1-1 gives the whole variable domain GAGVSQSPSNKVTEKGKDVELRCDPISGHTALYWYRQSLGQGLEFLIYFQGNSAPDKSGLPSDRFSAERTGGSVSTLTIQRTQQEDSAVYLCASSPGQGNTEAFFGQGTRLTVV.

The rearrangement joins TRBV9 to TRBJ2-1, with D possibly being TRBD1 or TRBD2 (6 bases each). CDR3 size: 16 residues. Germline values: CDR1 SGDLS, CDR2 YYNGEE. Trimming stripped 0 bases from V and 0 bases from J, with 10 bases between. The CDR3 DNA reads TGTGCCAGCAGCGTAGTAGGGGGGAGCTCCTACAATGAGCAGTTCTTC. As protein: CASSVVGGSSYNEQFF.

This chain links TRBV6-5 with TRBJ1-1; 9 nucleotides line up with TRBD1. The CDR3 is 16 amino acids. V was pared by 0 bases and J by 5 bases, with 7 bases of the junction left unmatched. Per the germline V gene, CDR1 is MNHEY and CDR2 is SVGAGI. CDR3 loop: CASSYSKTGGFTEAFF. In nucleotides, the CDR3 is TGTGCCAGCAGTTACTCAAAGACAGGGGGATTTACTGAAGCTTTCTTT.

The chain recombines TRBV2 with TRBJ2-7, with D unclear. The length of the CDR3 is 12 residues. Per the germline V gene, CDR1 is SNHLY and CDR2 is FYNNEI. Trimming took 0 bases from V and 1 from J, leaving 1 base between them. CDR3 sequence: CASSEASYEQYF. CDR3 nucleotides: TGTGCCAGCAGTGAAGCTTCCTACGAGCAGTACTTC.

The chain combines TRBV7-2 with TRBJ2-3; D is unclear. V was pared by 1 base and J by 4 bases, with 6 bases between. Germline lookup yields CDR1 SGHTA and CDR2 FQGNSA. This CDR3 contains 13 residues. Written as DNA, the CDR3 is TGTGCCAGCAGCTTAGTTCTGTCAGATACGCAGTATTTT. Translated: CASSLVLSDTQYF. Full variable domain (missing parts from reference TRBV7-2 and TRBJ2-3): GAGVSQSPSNKVTEKGKDVELRCDPISGHTALYWYRQSLGQGLEFLIYFQGNSAPDKSGLPSDRFSAERTGGSVSTLTIQRTQQEDSAVYLCASSLVLSDTQYFGPGTRLTVL.

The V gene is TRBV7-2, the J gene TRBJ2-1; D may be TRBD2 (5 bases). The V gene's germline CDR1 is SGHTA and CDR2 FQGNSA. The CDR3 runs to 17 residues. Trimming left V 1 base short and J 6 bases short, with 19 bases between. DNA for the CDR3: TGTGCCAGCAGCTTAGGGGTAGGCATGAGGGTAAGCAATGAGCAGTTCTTC. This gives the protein CASSLGVGMRVSNEQFF.